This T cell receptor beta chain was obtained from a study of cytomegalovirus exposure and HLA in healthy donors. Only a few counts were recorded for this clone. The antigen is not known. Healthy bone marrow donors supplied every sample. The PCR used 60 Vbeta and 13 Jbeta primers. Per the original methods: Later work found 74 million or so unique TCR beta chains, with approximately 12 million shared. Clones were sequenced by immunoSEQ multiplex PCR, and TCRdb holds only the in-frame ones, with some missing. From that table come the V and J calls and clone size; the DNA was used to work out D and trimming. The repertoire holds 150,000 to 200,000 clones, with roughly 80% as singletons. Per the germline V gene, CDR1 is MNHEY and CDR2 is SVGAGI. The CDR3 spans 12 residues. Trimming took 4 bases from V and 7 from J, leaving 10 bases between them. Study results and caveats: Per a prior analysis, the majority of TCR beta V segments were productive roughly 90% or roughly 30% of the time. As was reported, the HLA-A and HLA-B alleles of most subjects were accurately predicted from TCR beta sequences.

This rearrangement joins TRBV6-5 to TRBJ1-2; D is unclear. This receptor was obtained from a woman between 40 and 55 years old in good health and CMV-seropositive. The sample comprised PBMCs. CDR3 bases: TGTGCCAGCAGTTCGACTAGTTCTGGCTACACCTTC. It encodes CASSSTSSGYTF.